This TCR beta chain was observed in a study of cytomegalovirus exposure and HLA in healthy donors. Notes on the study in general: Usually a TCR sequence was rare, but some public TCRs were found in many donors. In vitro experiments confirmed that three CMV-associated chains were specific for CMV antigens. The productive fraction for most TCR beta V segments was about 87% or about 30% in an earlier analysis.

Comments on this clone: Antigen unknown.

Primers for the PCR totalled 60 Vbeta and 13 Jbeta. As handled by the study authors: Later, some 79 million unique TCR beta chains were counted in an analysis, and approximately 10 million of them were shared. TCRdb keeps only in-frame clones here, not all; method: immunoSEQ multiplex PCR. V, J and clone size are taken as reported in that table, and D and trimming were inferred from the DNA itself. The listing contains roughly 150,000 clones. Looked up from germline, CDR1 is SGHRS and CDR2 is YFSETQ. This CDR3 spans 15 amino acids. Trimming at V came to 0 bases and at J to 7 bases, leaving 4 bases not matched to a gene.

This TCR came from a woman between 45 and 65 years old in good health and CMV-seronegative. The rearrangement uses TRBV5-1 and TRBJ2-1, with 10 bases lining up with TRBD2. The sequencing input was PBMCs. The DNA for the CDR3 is TGCGCCAGCAGCTTGGGAGCGGGGGGGCCAAATGAGCAGTTCTTC. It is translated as CASSLGAGGPNEQFF.